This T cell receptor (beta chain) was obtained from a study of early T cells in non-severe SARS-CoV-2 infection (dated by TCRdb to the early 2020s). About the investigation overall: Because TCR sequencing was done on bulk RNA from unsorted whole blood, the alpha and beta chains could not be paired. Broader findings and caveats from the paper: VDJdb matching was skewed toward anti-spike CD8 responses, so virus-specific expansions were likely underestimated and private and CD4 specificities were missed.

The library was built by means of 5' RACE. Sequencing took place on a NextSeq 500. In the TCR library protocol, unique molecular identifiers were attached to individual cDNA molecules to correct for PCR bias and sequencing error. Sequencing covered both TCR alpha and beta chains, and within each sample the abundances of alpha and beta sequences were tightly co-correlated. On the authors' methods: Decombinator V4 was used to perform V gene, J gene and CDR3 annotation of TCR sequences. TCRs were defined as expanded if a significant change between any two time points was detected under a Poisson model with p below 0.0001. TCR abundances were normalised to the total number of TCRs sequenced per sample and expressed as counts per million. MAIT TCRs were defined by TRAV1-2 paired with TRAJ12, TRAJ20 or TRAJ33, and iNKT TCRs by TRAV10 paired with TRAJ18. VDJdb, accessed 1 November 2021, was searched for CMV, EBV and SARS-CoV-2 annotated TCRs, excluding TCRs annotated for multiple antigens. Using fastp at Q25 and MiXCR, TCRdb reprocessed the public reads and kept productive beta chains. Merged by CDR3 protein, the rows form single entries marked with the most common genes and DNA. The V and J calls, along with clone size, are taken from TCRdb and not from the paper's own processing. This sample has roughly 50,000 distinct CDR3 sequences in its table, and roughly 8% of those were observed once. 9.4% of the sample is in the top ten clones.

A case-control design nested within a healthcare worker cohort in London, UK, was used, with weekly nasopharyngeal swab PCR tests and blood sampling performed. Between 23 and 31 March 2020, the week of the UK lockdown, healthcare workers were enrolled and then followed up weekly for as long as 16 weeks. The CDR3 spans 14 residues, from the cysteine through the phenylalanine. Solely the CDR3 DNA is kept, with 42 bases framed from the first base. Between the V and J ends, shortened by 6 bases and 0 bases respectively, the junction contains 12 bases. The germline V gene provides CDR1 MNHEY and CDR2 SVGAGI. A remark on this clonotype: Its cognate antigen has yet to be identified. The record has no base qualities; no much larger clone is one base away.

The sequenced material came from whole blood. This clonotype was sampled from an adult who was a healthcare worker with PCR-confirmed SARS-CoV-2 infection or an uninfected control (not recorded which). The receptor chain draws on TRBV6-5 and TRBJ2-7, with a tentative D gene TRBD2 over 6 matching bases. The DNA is TGTGCCAGCAGGTGGGACTTCAGCTCCTACGAGCAGTACTTC. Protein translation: CASRWDFSSYEQYF.